This entry describes one T cell receptor beta chain. The entry originates in a study of early stage breast cancer tumors. The wider study: ER+/PR+/HER2- status applied to about 70% of the 16 invasive breast tumors.

V lost 2 bases and J 6 bases, leaving 7 bases between the germline ends. The CDR3 consists of 13 residues. Germline V gene data show CDR1 as SGHDN and CDR2 as FVKESK. TCRdb's copy holds only in-frame clones and misses some; the assay was immunoSEQ multiplex PCR. The table lists approximately 70,000 clones, 65% to 85% of them singletons. Source material: blood. This TCR came from a person in their 40s with breast cancer. The chain links TRBV14 to TRBJ2-2; D is uncertain. CDR3 coding DNA: TGTGCCAGCAGCCAAATAGTTGCCGGGGAGCTGTTTTTT. This sequence encodes CASSQIVAGELFF.